The 14 T cell receptor beta chains reported below all come from one sample, sequenced in a study of blood T cell repertoires in COVID-19. Libraries were prepared by immunoSEQ multiplex PCR; TCRdb keeps only in-frame clonotypes and omits some of them. The sample contains around 30,000 clones, approximately 91% of which appear only once. Sequencing was performed on peripheral blood. These receptors came from a man aged 65 to 79 with active COVID-19.

The V and J genes are TRBV5-3 and TRBJ1-2; D is ambiguous. TRBV5-3 is sorted into the ORF group, with uncertain function. V lost 1 base and J lost 4, with 14 bases in between. The CDR3 spans 15 residues. The DNA of the CDR3 is TGTGCCAGAAGCTTGATGGGCAGAGAAATCTATGGCTACACCTTC. Residues: CARSLMGREIYGYTF.

This chain joins TRBV15 and TRBJ2-1, with D possibly matching TRBD2 (6 bases). The CDR3 is made up of 18 amino acids. V was trimmed by 0 bases and J by 8 bases, leaving 23 bases between them. Looked up from germline, CDR1 is LNHNV and CDR2 is YYDKDF (reference sequence). In nucleotides, the CDR3 is TGTGCCACCAGCAGAGACGTCTTATGGAGGCTAGCGAAAGATGAGCAGTTCTTC. It yields the protein CATSRDVLWRLAKDEQFF. The variable domain in full, completed from reference TRBV15 and TRBJ2-1, reads DAMVIQNPRYQVTQFGKPVTLSCSQTLNHNVMYWYQQKSSQAPKLLFHYYDKDFNNEADTPDNFQSRRPNTSFCFLDIRSPGLGDTAMYLCATSRDVLWRLAKDEQFFGPGTRLTVL.

The chain has TRBV11-2 and TRBJ1-5; no definite D call. Germline-derived CDR1 and CDR2 are SGHAT and FQNNGV. This CDR3 comprises 13 residues. Trimming stripped 5 bases from V and 8 bases from J, with 13 bases between. CDR3 DNA sequence: TGTGCCAGCAGCGCGCTACCGGCGGAGCCCCAGCATTTT. Translation: CASSALPAEPQHF.

This chain uses TRBV5-4 with TRBJ2-7, with D possibly being TRBD2 (6 bases). CDR3 length: 13 amino acids. V was cut by 3 bases and J by 2 bases, with 9 bases left in between. The V gene's germline CDR1 is SGHNT and CDR2 YYREEE (reference sequence). Here the CDR3 reads CASSWGVTYEQYF. DNA for the CDR3: TGTGCCAGCAGCTGGGGGGTAACCTACGAGCAGTACTTC.

The chain couples TRBV10-3 to TRBJ1-4; 7 bases line up with TRBD1. The germline V gene has CDR1 ENHRY and CDR2 SYGVKD. This CDR3 spans 16 amino acids. J lost 0 bases, V lost 6 bases, and 7 bases had no gene match. The CDR3 reads CAISNRDRTTNEKLFF. CDR3 coding DNA: TGTGCCATCAGCAACCGGGACAGAACAACTAATGAAAAACTGTTTTTT.

The count of this clone is one. V gene TRBV10-2 combines with J gene TRBJ2-7, with D perhaps matching TRBD2 (6 bases). The CDR3 loop spans 16 amino acids. CDR1 and CDR2 from the germline V gene are WSHSY and SAAADI. V lost 0 bases and J 2 bases, leaving 14 bases between the germline ends. The CDR3 coding sequence is TGCGCCAGCAGTGAGTCGTTCGGGAGTCAGACCTACGAGCAGTACTTC. Translated: CASSESFGSQTYEQYF.

The V call is TRBV7-3, the J call TRBJ2-1; D is uncertain. The CDR3 runs 12 residues. CDR1 is SGHTA and CDR2 is FQGTGA in the germline V gene. V gave up 1 base and J gave up 9 bases, with 7 bases separating them. CDR3 DNA sequence: TGTGCCAGCAGCTTAAGAACGGGTGAGCAGTTCTTC. Translating it yields CASSLRTGEQFF.

The chain carries TRBV7-2 and TRBJ1-2; no firm D call. V lost 6 bases to trimming and J lost 5 bases, with 16 bases between them. Germline V gene lookup returns CDR1 SGHTA and CDR2 FQGNSA. The CDR3 length is 14 residues. CDR3 residues: CASRTGGGWYGYTF. In DNA, the CDR3 is TGTGCCAGCAGGACGGGAGGCGGGTGGTATGGCTACACCTTC.

The CDR3 DNA sequence: TGTGCCAGCAGCCGCGGCGGGACAGGGGGCCGTGAGCAGTTCTTC. Amino acids: CASSRGGTGGREQFF. V gene TRBV5-6 combines with J gene TRBJ2-1; TRBD1 aligns across 12 bases. CDR1 is SGHDT, CDR2 YYEEEE, per germline. V was clipped by 4 bases and J by 9 bases; unmatched bases: 8. The CDR3 length is 15 residues.

CDR3 coding DNA: TGTGCCAGCAGCCAAGAGACAGGGCACGGCTACGAGCAGTACTTC. It specifies CASSQETGHGYEQYF. The chain uses TRBV14 and TRBJ2-7; 7 nucleotides line up with TRBD1. Germline V gene sequence: CDR1 SGHDN, CDR2 FVKESK. This CDR3 is 15 amino acids long. The V segment lost 0 bases and the J segment 3 bases; nucleotides outside the gene matches: 5.

The V and J genes are TRBV19 and TRBJ1-2, with D uncertain. Germline assignment: CDR1 LNHDA and CDR2 SQIVND (reference sequence). V was pared by 4 bases and J by 8 bases, with 8 bases between. CDR3 length equals 11 residues. This chain's CDR3 is CASSRGFGYTF. In DNA, the CDR3 is TGTGCCAGTAGTAGAGGGTTCGGCTACACCTTC.

V and J are TRBV7-8 and TRBJ2-1; no definite D call. This CDR3 spans 15 amino acids. Germline CDR1 and CDR2: SGHVS and FQNEAQ. The V end lost 5 bases, the J end lost 0 bases, and 11 bases lay between the germline ends. The CDR3 protein is CASSVRVSSYNEQFF. Written as DNA, the CDR3 is TGTGCCAGCAGCGTCCGGGTCAGCTCCTACAATGAGCAGTTCTTC.

The chain combines TRBV28 with TRBJ2-7; D remains unclear. CDR3 length: 14 amino acids. V was cut by 2 bases and J by 4 bases, with 12 bases left in between. From germline, CDR1 is MDHEN and CDR2 SYDVKM. CDR3 in DNA: TGTGCCAGCAGTTTAGGCGGCAAAACTTACGAGCAGTACTTC. Amino acid sequence: CASSLGGKTYEQYF.

This rearrangement joins TRBV11-2 to TRBJ2-2; 8 positions match TRBD2. The V gene end was trimmed by 6 bases and the J gene end by 5 bases; junction bases not matched to a gene: 8. Looked up from germline, CDR1 is SGHAT and CDR2 is FQNNGV. This CDR3 comprises 15 residues. CDR3 amino acids: CASRPTSGLTGELFF. CDR3 DNA sequence: TGTGCCAGCAGGCCAACTAGCGGCCTGACCGGGGAGCTGTTTTTT.